The rows below give T cell receptor beta chains drawn from one sample of a study of shared clonotypes between healthy human individuals. Sequencing was performed with immunoSEQ multiplex PCR; in TCRdb, only in-frame clones are kept and a portion is missing. The sample lists under 2,000,000 clones; about 94% were seen once. The sequenced sample was naive CD8+ T cells sorted from blood. These receptor sequences come from a man aged 18 to 35 in good health. Both conserved end residues are part of each CDR3. Fields, in order: CDR3 protein, CDR3 DNA, clone size, V gene, J gene, D gene. The D gene is left open where the match is weak. Not all rows give a size; the values are once, few, many and, for expanded clones, a class.

cdr3_aa: CASSIAGAGELFF
cdr3_nt: TGTGCCAGTAGTATAGCAGGGGCCGGGGAGCTGTTTTTT
clone_size: NA
v_call: TRBV19
j_call: TRBJ2-2
d_call: NA

cdr3_aa: CASSLEDRGEQYF
cdr3_nt: TGTGCCAGCAGCTTAGAGGACAGGGGAGAGCAGTACTTC
clone_size: NA
v_call: TRBV11-2
j_call: TRBJ2-7
d_call: TRBD1

cdr3_aa: CASSYIGTNGETQYF
cdr3_nt: TGTGCCAGCAGCTACATCGGGACTAACGGGGAGACCCAGTACTTC
clone_size: NA
v_call: TRBV11-2
j_call: TRBJ2-5
d_call: TRBD2

cdr3_aa: CASSFPGYNEQFF
cdr3_nt: TGTGCCAGCAGCTTCCCGGGATACAATGAGCAGTTCTTC
clone_size: NA
v_call: TRBV7-9
j_call: TRBJ2-1
d_call: NA

cdr3_aa: CASRPGSSYEQYF
cdr3_nt: TGTGCCAGCAGGCCGGGGAGCTCCTACGAGCAGTACTTC
clone_size: once
v_call: TRBV11-2
j_call: TRBJ2-7
d_call: NA

cdr3_aa: CASSPFGTAIEETQYF
cdr3_nt: TGTGCCAGCTCACCCTTCGGGACAGCTATCGAAGAGACCCAGTACTTC
clone_size: once
v_call: TRBV18
j_call: TRBJ2-5
d_call: TRBD1

cdr3_aa: CAIKQGFSYNEQFF
cdr3_nt: TGTGCCATCAAACAGGGCTTCTCCTACAATGAGCAGTTCTTC
clone_size: NA
v_call: TRBV6-1
j_call: TRBJ2-1
d_call: NA

cdr3_aa: CASSPPGLLAKNIQYF
cdr3_nt: TGTGCCAGCAGTCCCCCGGGACTGCTAGCCAAAAACATTCAGTACTTC
clone_size: NA
v_call: TRBV27
j_call: TRBJ2-4
d_call: NA

cdr3_aa: CASSYGRGRTEAFF
cdr3_nt: TGTGCCAGCTCCTATGGAAGGGGACGGACTGAAGCTTTCTTT
clone_size: NA
v_call: TRBV13
j_call: TRBJ1-1
d_call: NA

cdr3_aa: CASSWTGGQGYTF
cdr3_nt: TGTGCCAGCAGTTGGACAGGGGGCCAGGGCTACACCTTC
clone_size: few
v_call: TRBV5-5
j_call: TRBJ1-2
d_call: TRBD1

cdr3_aa: CASTPPGTREQYF
cdr3_nt: TGTGCCAGCACCCCCCCCGGGACACGGGAGCAGTACTTC
clone_size: once
v_call: TRBV7-9
j_call: TRBJ2-7
d_call: NA

cdr3_aa: CASSPPGGGLYNEQFF
cdr3_nt: TGCGCCAGCAGCCCCCCAGGGGGAGGGCTCTACAATGAGCAGTTCTTC
clone_size: NA
v_call: TRBV4-1
j_call: TRBJ2-1
d_call: NA

cdr3_aa: CASSQGVVQGGGYTF
cdr3_nt: TGCGCCAGCAGCCAAGGGGTGGTACAGGGGGGAGGCTACACCTTC
clone_size: NA
v_call: TRBV4-1
j_call: TRBJ1-2
d_call: TRBD1

cdr3_aa: CASSLAGGYYEQYF
cdr3_nt: TGTGCCAGCAGCTTAGCGGGGGGTTACTACGAGCAGTACTTC
clone_size: NA
v_call: TRBV11-2
j_call: TRBJ2-7
d_call: TRBD2

cdr3_aa: CASSLVNPPLHF
cdr3_nt: TGTGCCAGCAGCTTAGTGAATCCACCCCTCCACTTT
clone_size: NA
v_call: TRBV7-2
j_call: TRBJ1-6
d_call: NA

cdr3_aa: CASSLAGQLYF
cdr3_nt: TGTGCCAGCAGCTTAGCGGGACAGCTGTACTTC
clone_size: NA
v_call: TRBV7-9
j_call: TRBJ2-7
d_call: TRBD1

cdr3_aa: CASSQKGPLDEQFF
cdr3_nt: TGCGCCAGCAGCCAAAAGGGACCTTTGGATGAGCAGTTCTTC
clone_size: NA
v_call: TRBV4-1
j_call: TRBJ2-1
d_call: NA

cdr3_aa: CASSFRTGEDNEQFF
cdr3_nt: TGTGCCAGCAGCTTCCGGACAGGGGAAGACAATGAGCAGTTCTTC
clone_size: NA
v_call: TRBV7-9
j_call: TRBJ2-1
d_call: TRBD1

cdr3_aa: CASSLGDNRGSTEAFF
cdr3_nt: TGTGCCAGCAGCTTGGGGGACAATCGCGGTAGCACTGAAGCTTTCTTT
clone_size: NA
v_call: TRBV5-4
j_call: TRBJ1-1
d_call: NA

cdr3_aa: CASSPQRDHRETQYF
cdr3_nt: TGTGCCAGCAGTCCCCAGCGTGACCACCGGGAGACGCAGTATTTT
clone_size: once
v_call: TRBV28
j_call: TRBJ2-3
d_call: NA